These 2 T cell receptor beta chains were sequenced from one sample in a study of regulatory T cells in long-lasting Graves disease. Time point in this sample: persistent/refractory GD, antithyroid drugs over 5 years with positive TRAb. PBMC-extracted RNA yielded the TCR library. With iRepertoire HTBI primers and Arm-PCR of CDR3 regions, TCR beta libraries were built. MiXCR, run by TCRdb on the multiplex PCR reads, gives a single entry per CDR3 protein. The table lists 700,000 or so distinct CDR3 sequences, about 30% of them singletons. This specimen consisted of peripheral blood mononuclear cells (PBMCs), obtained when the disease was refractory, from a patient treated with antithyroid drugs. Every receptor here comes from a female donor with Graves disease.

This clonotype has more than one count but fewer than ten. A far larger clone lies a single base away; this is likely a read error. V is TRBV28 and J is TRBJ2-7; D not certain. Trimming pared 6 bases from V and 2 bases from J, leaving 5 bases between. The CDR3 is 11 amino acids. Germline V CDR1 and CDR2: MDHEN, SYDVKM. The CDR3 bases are TGTGCCAGCAGCCTCCCCTACGAGCAGTACTTC. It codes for CASSLPYEQYF.

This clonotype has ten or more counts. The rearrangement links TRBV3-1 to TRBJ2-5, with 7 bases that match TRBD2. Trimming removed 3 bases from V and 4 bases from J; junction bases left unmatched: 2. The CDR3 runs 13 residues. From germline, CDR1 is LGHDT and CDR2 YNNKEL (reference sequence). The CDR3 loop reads CASSHRGGETQYF. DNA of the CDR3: TGTGCCAGCAGCCACCGCGGGGGAGAGACCCAGTACTTC.